The 23 T cell receptor beta chains below all came from one sample that was sequenced in a study of blood T cell repertoires in COVID-19. Libraries were prepared by immunoSEQ multiplex PCR; TCRdb keeps only in-frame clonotypes and omits some of them. The sample lists 250,000 to 400,000 clones, around 88% occurring once. Sequencing input: peripheral blood. The receptors were gathered from a woman aged 25 to 39 with COVID-19, enrolled during active disease.

The V and J genes are TRBV15 and TRBJ2-3, with 7 positions matching TRBD2. V shed 5 bases, J shed 4 bases, and the junction held 12 bases outside the gene matches. CDR1 and CDR2 from the germline V gene are LNHNV and YYDKDF (reference sequence). CDR3 length equals 16 residues. DNA of the CDR3: TGTGCCACCAGCGCCGCACCGGTGGGGGGGGCAGATACGCAGTATTTT. Translating gives CATSAAPVGGADTQYF.

The chain combines TRBV7-6 with TRBJ2-2, with TRBD2 matching 10 bases. The trim removed 1 base at V and 6 bases at J, leaving 20 bases unmatched. In germline, CDR1 is SGHVS, CDR2 FNYEAQ. The CDR3 contains 21 residues. CDR3 protein: CASSLEFSGVWTSGFAGELFF. As DNA, the CDR3 is TGTGCCAGCAGCTTAGAGTTTAGCGGCGTCTGGACTAGCGGATTTGCCGGGGAGCTGTTTTTT.

CDR3 sequence: CASSQEIRTGRGYTF. In nucleotides, the CDR3 is TGTGCCAGCAGCCAAGAAATCCGGACAGGGCGTGGCTACACCTTC. This rearrangement joins TRBV3-1 (or the pseudogene TRBV3-2) to TRBJ1-2; 8 bases line up with TRBD1. CDR1 and CDR2 from the germline V gene are LGHDT and YNNKEL (reference sequence). The ends lost 0 bases at V and 7 bases at J; junction bases unmatched: 7. The CDR3 is 15 residues long.

The chain links TRBV5-1 to TRBJ1-4; 7 nucleotides line up with TRBD1. Per the germline V gene, CDR1 is SGHRS and CDR2 is YFSETQ. This CDR3 is 16 amino acids long. V shed 3 bases and J 8 bases; nucleotides not matched to a gene: 13. The CDR3 DNA sequence: TGCGCCAGCAGCTGGAGAGGGTCAGGGGGAAGGGAAAAACTGTTTTTT. As protein: CASSWRGSGGREKLFF.

CDR3 sequence (DNA): TGTGCCAGCAGCCTGACACAGAACACTGAAGCTTTCTTT. It encodes CASSLTQNTEAFF. The chain is built from TRBV7-9 and TRBJ1-1; D not certain. Germline V gene sequence: CDR1 SEHNR, CDR2 FQNEAQ (reference sequence). The V end lost 5 bases, the J end lost 1 base, and 8 bases lay between the germline ends. The CDR3 length is 13 residues.

This clone was observed a few times. The genes are TRBV5-1 and TRBJ1-6, with D unclear. V was pared by 2 bases and J by 0 bases, with 6 bases between. The CDR3 spans 15 residues. The germline V gene encodes CDR1 SGHRS and CDR2 YFSETQ. The CDR3 region has the DNA TGCGCCAGCAGCTTAGAGAGCTCCTATAATTCACCCCTCCACTTT. Its protein product is CASSLESSYNSPLHF. Filled out from reference TRBV5-1 and TRBJ1-6, the complete variable domain reads KAGVTQTPRYLIKTRGQQVTLSCSPISGHRSVSWYQQTPGQGLQFLFEYFSETQRNKGNFPGRFSGRQFSNSRSEMNVSTLELGDSALYLCASSLESSYNSPLHFGNGTRLTVT.

The rearrangement joins TRBV4-1 to TRBJ1-4; 7 bases are shared with TRBD1. CDR1 MGHRA and CDR2 YSYEKL come from the germline V gene. Trimming removed 1 base from V and 8 bases from J; junction bases left unmatched: 4. This CDR3 contains 14 residues. The CDR3, as DNA: TGCGCCAGCAGCCAAGGACAGGGAAGCGAAAAACTGTTTTTT. This translates into CASSQGQGSEKLFF.

The J gene is TRBJ1-1, the V gene TRBV6-2 or TRBV6-3; TRBD1 matches 8 bases. The CDR3 consists of 14 residues. Germline V gives CDR1 MNHEY, CDR2 SVGEGT. After removal of 1 base from V and 6 bases from J, the junction contained 4 bases not matched to a gene. The CDR3 DNA is TGTGCCAGCAGTTACTGGGACAGGTTGGCTGAAGCTTTCTTT. Translation: CASSYWDRLAEAFF.

Here the CDR3 DNA reads TGTGCCATCAGTGAGATGACAGGGAAAAAACTGTTTTTT. Its protein is CAISEMTGKKLFF. The genes are TRBV10-3 and TRBJ1-4; 7 nucleotides agree with TRBD1. V gave up 2 bases and J gave up 9 bases; unmatched junction bases: 3. Looked up from germline, CDR1 is ENHRY and CDR2 is SYGVKD. This CDR3 region has 13 residues.

J is TRBJ2-2 and V is TRBV7-2; the D gene is possibly TRBD2 (5 bases). Germline-derived CDR1 and CDR2 are SGHTA and FQGNSA. The V and J ends lost 5 bases and 1 base respectively, with 8 bases between them. The CDR3 spans 14 residues. The CDR3 loop reads CASSHGVNTGELFF. CDR3 coding DNA: TGTGCCAGCAGCCACGGGGTGAACACCGGGGAGCTGTTTTTT.

This clone showed up just once. The chain employs TRBV2 and TRBJ2-7; 7 positions agree with TRBD2. V lost 4 bases to trimming and J lost 6 bases; unmatched junction nucleotides: 9. The germline CDR1 and CDR2 sequences are SNHLY and FYNNEI. The CDR3 is 14 residues long. CDR3 sequence reads: CASSVAGLGGEQYF. CDR3 bases: TGTGCCAGCAGTGTTGCTGGACTAGGAGGCGAGCAGTACTTC.

The chain joins TRBV18 to TRBJ1-5; 7 nucleotides match TRBD1. The CDR3 runs 14 residues. With V trimmed by 8 bases and J by 5 bases, 9 bases remained unmatched. Germline V lookup: CDR1 KGHSH, CDR2 LQKENI. The DNA for the CDR3 is TGTGCCAGCCCCCTGGGACAGTTCTATCAGCCCCAGCATTTT. Protein product: CASPLGQFYQPQHF.

This clone was counted a single time. V usage is TRBV7-2 and J usage is TRBJ2-2, with 8 bases aligning to TRBD2. V gave up 1 base and J gave up 3 bases; unmatched junction bases: 4. The germline CDR1 and CDR2 sequences are SGHTA and FQGNSA. The CDR3 contains 16 residues. The CDR3 here is CASSLGLAGYTGELFF. The CDR3 coding sequence is TGTGCCAGCAGCTTAGGTTTAGCGGGGTACACCGGGGAGCTGTTTTTT.

The J gene is TRBJ1-2, the V gene TRBV24-1; possibly TRBD1 for D (6 bases). There are 13 residues in the CDR3. CDR1 and CDR2 from the germline V gene are KGHDR and SFDVKD. The V gene lost 5 bases and the J gene lost 8 bases, with 14 bases spanning the gap. The CDR3 loop reads CATSVDRSGGYTF. The CDR3 DNA reads TGTGCCACCAGTGTTGACAGGTCCGGGGGCTACACCTTC.

The V and J genes are TRBV3-1 (or the pseudogene TRBV3-2) and TRBJ2-3; possible D gene TRBD1, 5 bases. Germline CDR1 reads LGHDT; CDR2 reads YNNKEL (reference sequence). V was clipped by 6 bases and J by 10 bases, with 14 bases between them. There are 12 residues in the CDR3. In DNA, the CDR3 is TGTGCCAGCAGGCACAGGCAGGGCGCGCAGTATTTT. It codes for CASRHRQGAQYF.

This clone has only one observation. This chain uses TRBV27 with TRBJ1-2; 7 bases match TRBD1. The CDR3 extends over 13 amino acids. V dropped 6 bases and J dropped 8; count of bases not matched to a gene: 9. Germline CDR1 reads MNHEY; CDR2 reads SMNVEV (reference sequence). The CDR3 nucleotides are TGTGCCAGCAGCCCAAGGGACAGTTACGGCTACACCTTC. Translating gives CASSPRDSYGYTF.

This clone was recorded once. This chain joins TRBV28 and TRBJ2-3; 9 nucleotides agree with TRBD1. The CDR3 length is 15 residues. Per the germline V gene, CDR1 is MDHEN and CDR2 is SYDVKM. Losses at the gene ends were 5 bases for V and 3 bases for J; bases not matched to a gene: 6. CDR3 in amino acids: CASSQRQGVTDTQYF. The CDR3, as DNA: TGTGCCAGCAGTCAGCGACAGGGGGTGACAGATACGCAGTATTTT.

The chain has TRBV7-2 and TRBJ1-4; D uncertain. Trimming stripped 5 bases from V and 5 bases from J, with 15 bases between. The CDR3 runs 15 residues. Looked up from germline, CDR1 is SGHTA and CDR2 is FQGNSA. CDR3 amino acids: CASSDGRAVNEKLFF. CDR3 DNA sequence: TGTGCCAGCAGCGATGGGAGGGCCGTGAATGAAAAACTGTTTTTT. Filled out from reference TRBV7-2 and TRBJ1-4, the complete variable domain reads GAGVSQSPSNKVTEKGKDVELRCDPISGHTALYWYRQSLGQGLEFLIYFQGNSAPDKSGLPSDRFSAERTGGSVSTLTIQRTQQEDSAVYLCASSDGRAVNEKLFFGSGTQLSVL.

The chain has TRBV4-1 and TRBJ2-5, with 13 bases fitting TRBD2. Germline assignment: CDR1 MGHRA and CDR2 YSYEKL. The CDR3 length is 17 residues. The V gene end was trimmed by 4 bases and the J gene end by 5 bases; junction bases not matched to a gene: 10. CDR3 amino acids: CASSRLAGGRSGETQYF. DNA for the CDR3: TGCGCCAGCAGCCGACTAGCGGGGGGTCGATCGGGTGAGACCCAGTACTTC.

Note on this clone: Other nucleotide sequences from this sample produce the same CDR3. The chain recombines TRBV9 with TRBJ1-3; no firm D call. Germline V CDR1 and CDR2: SGDLS, YYNGEE. This CDR3 region has 13 residues. Trimming left V 0 bases short and J 4 bases short, with 5 bases between. For the CDR3, the DNA is TGTGCCAGCAGCGTAGGTCGGGGAAACACCATATATTTT. Translation: CASSVGRGNTIYF.

CDR3 nucleotide sequence: TGTGCCAGCAGGGGGACAGGGCACGGGGAGCTGTTTTTT. This codes for CASRGTGHGELFF. The chain employs TRBV6-5 and TRBJ2-2; 9 bases align to TRBD1. The CDR3 totals 13 residues. CDR1 MNHEY and CDR2 SVGAGI come from the germline V gene. V shed 6 bases and J 7 bases; nucleotides not matched to a gene: 3.

This clone was found a few times. This rearrangement joins TRBV11-3 to TRBJ2-2; 8 bases match TRBD1. CDR3 length: 17 amino acids. Germline V gives CDR1 SGHNT, CDR2 YENEEA. V lost 1 base and J lost 7; bases outside the gene matches: 11. CDR3 DNA: TGTGCCAGCAGCTTAGGATCGGGGCAGGGGGCCGACGGGGAGCTGTTTTTT. Protein sequence: CASSLGSGQGADGELFF.

This clone turned up a few times. This sequence joins TRBV4-1 and TRBJ2-5; 8 nucleotides line up with TRBD2. The junction had 8 bases not matched to a gene; V was cut back by 0 bases and J by 5 bases. The CDR3 is 16 residues long. Germline V gives CDR1 MGHRA, CDR2 YSYEKL. The DNA for the CDR3 is TGCGCCAGCAGCCAAGAGAGGCGGGGGGCCGGGGAGACCCAGTACTTC. It specifies CASSQERRGAGETQYF.